These 17 T cell receptor beta chains were sequenced from one sample in a study of early T cells in non-severe SARS-CoV-2 infection. One entry per CDR3 protein, called by TCRdb with MiXCR from the 5' RACE reads. The sample records about 52,000 distinct CDR3 sequences, about 5.9% being singletons. Sequenced: whole blood. The receptors originated from an adult who was a healthcare worker with PCR-confirmed SARS-CoV-2 infection or an uninfected control (not recorded which).

In this sample, this clonotype turned up a few times. V gene TRBV7-2 combines with J gene TRBJ2-5, with TRBD1 matching 8 bases. With V trimmed by 5 bases and J by 4 bases, 9 bases remained unmatched. In germline, CDR1 is SGHTA, CDR2 FQGNSA. This CDR3 is 15 amino acids long. The CDR3 region has the DNA TGTGCCAGCAGCCCCCGGACAGGGCGGGCAGAGACCCAGTACTTC. Amino acid sequence: CASSPRTGRAETQYF.

This clonotype appeared many times. The chain couples TRBV19 to TRBJ1-5; D unclear. V lost 4 bases to trimming and J lost 1 base, with 14 bases between them. The CDR3 loop spans 16 amino acids. Germline V gives CDR1 LNHDA, CDR2 SQIVND (reference sequence). CDR3 loop: CASSTSSAGSNQPQHF. In DNA, the CDR3 is TGTGCCAGTAGTACCTCATCCGCTGGGAGCAATCAGCCCCAGCATTTT.

The chain uses TRBV7-2 and TRBJ2-1, with 12 nucleotides matching TRBD2. Germline lookup yields CDR1 SGHTA and CDR2 FQGNSA. Trimming cost V 4 bases and J 8 bases; bases outside gene matches: 9. The CDR3 is 16 amino acids. The CDR3 nucleotides read TGTGCCAGCAGCTCCCGGACTAGCGGGGCCGCCCATGAGCAGTTCTTC. It translates to CASSSRTSGAAHEQFF.

CDR3 residues: CASPADRVFNSNQPQHF. In nucleotides, the CDR3 is TGCGCCAGCCCAGCGGACAGGGTGTTCAATAGCAATCAGCCCCAGCATTTT. The chain carries TRBV10-1 and TRBJ1-5, with 8 bases that match TRBD1. The CDR3 extends over 17 amino acids. Germline V CDR1 and CDR2: WNHNN, SYGVQD (reference sequence). The J segment lost 0 bases and the V segment lost 8 bases, leaving 12 bases of the junction unmatched.

This chain links TRBV5-4 with TRBJ2-1, with 10 bases fitting TRBD2. The CDR3 has 16 amino acids. The V and J ends lost 1 base and 0 bases, in that order; junction bases with no gene match: 1. Germline V CDR1 and CDR2: SGHNT, YYREEE (reference sequence). The CDR3 region has the DNA TGTGCCAGCAGCTTGAAGCGGGGGGGCTCCTACAATGAGCAGTTCTTC. Its translation is CASSLKRGGSYNEQFF.

The table lists this clonotype with many counts. The V gene is TRBV5-1, the J gene TRBJ2-2; tentatively, D is TRBD1 (5 bases). V lost 1 base and J lost 0, with 7 bases in between. This CDR3 region has 15 residues. CDR1 and CDR2 (germline): SGHRS, YFSETQ. CDR3 residues: CASSLKGTNTGELFF. The CDR3 DNA is TGCGCCAGCAGCTTGAAGGGGACGAACACCGGGGAGCTGTTTTTT.

This clonotype was seen ten or more times. The chain joins TRBV15 to TRBJ1-2; TRBD1 matches at 10 bases. Losses at the gene ends were 1 base for V and 10 bases for J; bases not matched to a gene: 6. The CDR3 spans 14 residues. Germline assignment: CDR1 LNHNV and CDR2 YYDKDF (reference sequence). CDR3 region: CATSRAGQGVPYTF. The CDR3, as DNA: TGTGCCACCAGCAGAGCCGGACAGGGGGTCCCCTACACCTTC.

J is TRBJ2-2 and V is TRBV29-1; D uncertain. V gave up 4 bases and J gave up 5 bases, with 8 bases separating them. Germline V gene lookup returns CDR1 SQVTM and CDR2 ANQGSEA. This CDR3 has 12 amino acids. CDR3 coding DNA: TGCAGCGTTGGATTTCGGACCGGGGAGCTGTTTTTT. It codes for CSVGFRTGELFF.

The chain joins TRBV28 to TRBJ2-6; D is tentatively TRBD1 or TRBD2 (5 bases each). Germline V gene data show CDR1 as MDHEN and CDR2 as SYDVKM. The CDR3 contains 19 residues. The V end was cut by 6 bases, the J end by 0 bases, with 21 bases between. CDR3 coding DNA: TGTGCCAGCAGCCTTCGCCCGGGACGCCAAACCTCTGGGGCCAACGTCCTGACTTTC. Its translation: CASSLRPGRQTSGANVLTF.

In its sample, this clonotype was seen many times. V and J are TRBV29-1 and TRBJ2-5; D unresolved. Trimming shortened V by 3 bases and J by 0 bases, and 5 bases separated the two germline ends. Germline V gives CDR1 SQVTM, CDR2 ANQGSEA. The CDR3 runs to 12 residues. This CDR3 is CSVDLNQETQYF. Here the CDR3 DNA reads TGCAGCGTTGACCTAAACCAAGAGACCCAGTACTTC.

The chain joins TRBV6-2 or TRBV6-3 to TRBJ1-1, with 7 bases identical to TRBD1. CDR3 size: 15 residues. V trimming: 3 bases; J trimming: 1 base; junction bases outside the gene matches: 5. Germline loops: CDR1 MNHEY, CDR2 SVGEGT. CDR3 sequence (DNA): TGTGCCAGCAGTTATGATTACAGGGGGAACACTGAAGCTTTCTTT. This sequence encodes CASSYDYRGNTEAFF.

This clonotype came up many times. The chain employs TRBV11-3 and TRBJ2-1; D gene unclear. The V and J ends lost 4 bases and 7 bases respectively, with 14 bases between them. The germline V gene has CDR1 SGHNT and CDR2 YENEEA. The CDR3 is made up of 14 amino acids. For the CDR3, the DNA is TGTGCCAGCAGCTCCCGAATGGCAGATAATGAGCAGTTCTTC. Translated: CASSSRMADNEQFF.

Ten or more counts support this clonotype. The CDR3 loop reads CARKDSHINQPQHF. The CDR3 DNA follows: TGTGCCAGAAAAGACAGCCACATCAATCAGCCCCAGCATTTT. The V call is TRBV6-5, the J call TRBJ1-5; TRBD1 might be the D (5 bases). V lost 9 bases and J 3 bases, leaving 15 bases between the germline ends. The germline gives CDR1 MNHEY, CDR2 SVGAGI. This CDR3 comprises 14 residues.

This clonotype was seen many times. This sequence joins TRBV5-4 and TRBJ1-1; D may be TRBD1 (6 bases). From germline, CDR1 is SGHNT and CDR2 YYREEE (reference sequence). V lost 4 bases to trimming and J lost 1 base, with 11 bases between them. The CDR3 extends over 14 amino acids. The CDR3 loop reads CASSPPGQNTEAFF. CDR3 nucleotide sequence: TGTGCCAGCAGCCCCCCGGGACAGAACACTGAAGCTTTCTTT.

By sample share, this clonotype is medium-sized. CDR3 nucleotides: TGCGCCAGCAGCCAAGATCGGGGTCTCAAAAACATTCAGTACTTC. Protein sequence: CASSQDRGLKNIQYF. This rearrangement joins TRBV4-3 to TRBJ2-4; TRBD2 is a possible D gene (5 bases). V dropped 0 bases and J dropped 3 bases, with 9 bases sitting between them. The CDR3 consists of 15 residues. Germline-derived CDR1 and CDR2 are LGHNA and YSLEER.

Only a few counts were recorded for this clonotype. J is TRBJ2-7 and V is TRBV6-5; possible D gene TRBD1, 6 bases. CDR1 is MNHEY, CDR2 SVGAGI, per germline. The CDR3 totals 14 residues. Trimming pared 0 bases from V and 3 bases from J, leaving 9 bases between. This CDR3 reads CASSYSLGGYEQYF. CDR3 sequence (DNA): TGTGCCAGCAGTTACTCTTTAGGGGGCTACGAGCAGTACTTC.

This sequence joins TRBV29-1 and TRBJ2-5; D is perhaps TRBD2 (5 bases). Germline V lookup: CDR1 SQVTM, CDR2 ANQGSEA. The CDR3 is 12 residues long. V dropped 3 bases and J dropped 5 bases, with 10 bases sitting between them. CDR3 nucleotide sequence: TGCAGCGTTGAGAAGGGCGGGGAGACCCAGTACTTC. Amino acids: CSVEKGGETQYF.